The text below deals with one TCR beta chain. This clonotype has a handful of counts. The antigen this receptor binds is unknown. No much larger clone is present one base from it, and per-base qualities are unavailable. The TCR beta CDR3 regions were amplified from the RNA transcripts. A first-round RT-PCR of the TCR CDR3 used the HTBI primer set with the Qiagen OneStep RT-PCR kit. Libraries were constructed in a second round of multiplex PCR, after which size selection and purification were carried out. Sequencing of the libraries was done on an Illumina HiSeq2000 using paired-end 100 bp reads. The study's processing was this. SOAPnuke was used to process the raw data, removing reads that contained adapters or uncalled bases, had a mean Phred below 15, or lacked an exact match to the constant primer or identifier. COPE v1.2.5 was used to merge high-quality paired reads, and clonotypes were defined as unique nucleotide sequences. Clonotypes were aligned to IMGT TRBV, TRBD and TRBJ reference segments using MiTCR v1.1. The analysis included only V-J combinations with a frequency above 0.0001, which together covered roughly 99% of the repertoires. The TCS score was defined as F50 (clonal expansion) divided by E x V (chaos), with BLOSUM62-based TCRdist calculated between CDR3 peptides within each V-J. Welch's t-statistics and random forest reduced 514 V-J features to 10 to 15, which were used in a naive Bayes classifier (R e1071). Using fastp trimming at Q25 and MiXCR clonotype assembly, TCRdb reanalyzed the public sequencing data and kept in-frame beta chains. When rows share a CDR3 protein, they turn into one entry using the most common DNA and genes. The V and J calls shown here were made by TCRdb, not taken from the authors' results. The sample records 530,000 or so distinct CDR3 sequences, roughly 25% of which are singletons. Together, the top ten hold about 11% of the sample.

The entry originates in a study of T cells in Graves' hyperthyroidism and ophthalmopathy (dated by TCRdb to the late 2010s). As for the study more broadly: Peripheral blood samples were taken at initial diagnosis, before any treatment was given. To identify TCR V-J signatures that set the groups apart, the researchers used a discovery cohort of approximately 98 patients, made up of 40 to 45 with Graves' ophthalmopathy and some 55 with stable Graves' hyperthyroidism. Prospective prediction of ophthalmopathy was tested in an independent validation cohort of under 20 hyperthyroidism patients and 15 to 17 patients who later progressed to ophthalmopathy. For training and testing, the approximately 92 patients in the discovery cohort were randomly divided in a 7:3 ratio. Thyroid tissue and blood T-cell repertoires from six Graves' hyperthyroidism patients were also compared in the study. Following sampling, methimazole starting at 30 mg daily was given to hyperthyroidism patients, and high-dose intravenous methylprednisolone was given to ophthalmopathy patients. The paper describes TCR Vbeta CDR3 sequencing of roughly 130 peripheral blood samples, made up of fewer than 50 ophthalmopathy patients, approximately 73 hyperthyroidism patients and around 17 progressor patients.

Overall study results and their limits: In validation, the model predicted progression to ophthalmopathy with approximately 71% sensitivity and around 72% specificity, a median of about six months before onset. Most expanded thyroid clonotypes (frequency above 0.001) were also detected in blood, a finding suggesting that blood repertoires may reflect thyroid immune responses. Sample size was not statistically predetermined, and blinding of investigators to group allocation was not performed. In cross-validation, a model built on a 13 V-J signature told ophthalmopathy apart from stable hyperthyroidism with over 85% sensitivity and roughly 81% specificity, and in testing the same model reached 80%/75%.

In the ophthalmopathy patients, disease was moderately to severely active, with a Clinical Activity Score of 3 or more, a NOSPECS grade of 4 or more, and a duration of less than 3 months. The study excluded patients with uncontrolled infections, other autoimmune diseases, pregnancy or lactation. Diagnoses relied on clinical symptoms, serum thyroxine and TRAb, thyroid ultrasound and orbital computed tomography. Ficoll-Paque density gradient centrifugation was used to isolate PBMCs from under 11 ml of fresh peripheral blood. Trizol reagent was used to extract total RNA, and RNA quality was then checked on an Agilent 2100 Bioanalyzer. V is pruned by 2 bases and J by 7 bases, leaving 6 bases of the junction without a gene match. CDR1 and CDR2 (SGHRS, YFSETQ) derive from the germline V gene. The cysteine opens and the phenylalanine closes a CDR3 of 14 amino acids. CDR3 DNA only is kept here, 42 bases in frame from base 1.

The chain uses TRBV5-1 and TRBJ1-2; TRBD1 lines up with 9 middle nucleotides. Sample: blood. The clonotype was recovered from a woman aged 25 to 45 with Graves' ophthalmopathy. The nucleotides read TGCGCCAGCAGCTTTTCGGGACAGGGAAGTGGCTACACCTTC. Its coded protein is CASSFSGQGSGYTF.